Listed here is a single T cell receptor (beta chain). Its matching antigen is unknown. The data derive from a study of T cell responses to AZD1222 COVID-19 vaccine. Points from the study as a whole: Repertoire collection took place solely once the T cell response had peaked. Clonal diversity was possibly underestimated; the donors were predominantly white British and more often female. CD4 TCRs covered the whole spike, strongest at regions 160-218 and 743-854.

Assay used: immunoSEQ multiplex PCR; TCRdb lists only in-frame clones, some missing. This table has almost 80,000 clones, around 90% appearing once. Sequences were derived from peripheral blood, sampled on day 0 of AZD1222 vaccination. The origin of this receptor is an adult in good health.

The CDR3 loop is CASMAGGPTDTQYF. As DNA, the CDR3 is TGTGCCAGCATGGCGGGAGGGCCGACAGATACGCAGTATTTT. The chain links TRBV2 to TRBJ2-3, with 9 bases matching TRBD2. The CDR3 totals 14 residues. CDR1 is SNHLY, CDR2 FYNNEI, per germline. V shed 7 bases and J 3 bases; nucleotides not matched to a gene: 5.